The text below deals with one T cell receptor (beta chain). The PCR was carried out with 60 Vbeta primers and 13 Jbeta primers. TCRdb's table, derived via immunoSEQ multiplex PCR, lists solely in-frame clones and lacks some. The data contain roughly 180,000 clones, about 80% of them singletons. The record originates from a study of cytomegalovirus exposure and HLA in healthy donors. This sequence originates from a woman aged 60-75 years in good health and CMV-seropositive. The sequencing input was PBMCs.

In DNA, the CDR3 is TGCGCCAGCAGTCAATCCACCCCACACGGGGAAAATGAGCAGTTCTTC. This gives the protein CASSQSTPHGENEQFF. V usage is TRBV23-1 and J usage is TRBJ2-1; a possible D gene is TRBD2 (5 bases). TRBV23-1 is an open reading frame whose function is uncertain. V lost 0 bases, J lost 7 bases, and 16 bases lay in between. This CDR3 contains 16 residues.